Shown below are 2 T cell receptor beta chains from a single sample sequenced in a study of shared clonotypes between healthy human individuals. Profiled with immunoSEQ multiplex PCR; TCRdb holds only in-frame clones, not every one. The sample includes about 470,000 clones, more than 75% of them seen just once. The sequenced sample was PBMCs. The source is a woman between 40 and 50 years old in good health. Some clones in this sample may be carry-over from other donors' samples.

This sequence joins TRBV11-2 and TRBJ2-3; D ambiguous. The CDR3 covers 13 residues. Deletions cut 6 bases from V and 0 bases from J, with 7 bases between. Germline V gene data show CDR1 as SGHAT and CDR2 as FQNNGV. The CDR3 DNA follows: TGTGCCAGCAGGCATCTTAGCACAGATACGCAGTATTTT. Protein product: CASRHLSTDTQYF.

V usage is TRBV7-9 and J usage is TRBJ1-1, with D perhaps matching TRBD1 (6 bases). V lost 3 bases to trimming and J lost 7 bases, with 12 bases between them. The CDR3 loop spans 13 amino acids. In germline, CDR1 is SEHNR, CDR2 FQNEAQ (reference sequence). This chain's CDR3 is CASSFDRYFEAFF. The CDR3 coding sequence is TGTGCCAGCAGCTTCGACAGGTACTTTGAAGCTTTCTTT.